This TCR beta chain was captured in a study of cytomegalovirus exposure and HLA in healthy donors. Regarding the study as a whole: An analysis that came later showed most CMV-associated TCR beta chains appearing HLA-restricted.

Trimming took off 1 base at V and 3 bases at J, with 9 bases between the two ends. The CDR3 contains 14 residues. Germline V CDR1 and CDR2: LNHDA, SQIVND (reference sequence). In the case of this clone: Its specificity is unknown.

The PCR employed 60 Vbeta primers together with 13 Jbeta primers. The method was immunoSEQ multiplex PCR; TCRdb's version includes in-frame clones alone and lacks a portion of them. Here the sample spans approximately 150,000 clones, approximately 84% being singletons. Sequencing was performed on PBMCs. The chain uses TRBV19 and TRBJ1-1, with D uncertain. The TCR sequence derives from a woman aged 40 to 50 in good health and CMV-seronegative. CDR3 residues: CASSIGQAYTEAFF. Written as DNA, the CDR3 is TGTGCCAGTAGTATAGGGCAGGCGTACACTGAAGCTTTCTTT.